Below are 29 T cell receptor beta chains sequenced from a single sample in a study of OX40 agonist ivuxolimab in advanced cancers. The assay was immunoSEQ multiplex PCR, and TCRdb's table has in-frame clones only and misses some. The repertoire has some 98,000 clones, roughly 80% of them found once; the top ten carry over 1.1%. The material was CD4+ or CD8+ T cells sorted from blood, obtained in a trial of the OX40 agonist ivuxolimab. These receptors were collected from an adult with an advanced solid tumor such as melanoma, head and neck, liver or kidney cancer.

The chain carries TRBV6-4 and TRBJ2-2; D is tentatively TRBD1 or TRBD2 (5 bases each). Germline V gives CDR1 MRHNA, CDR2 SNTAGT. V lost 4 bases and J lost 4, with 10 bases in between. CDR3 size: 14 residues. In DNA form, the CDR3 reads TGTGCCAGCAGTGCCTCGGGGACCACCGGGGAGCTGTTTTTT. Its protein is CASSASGTTGELFF.

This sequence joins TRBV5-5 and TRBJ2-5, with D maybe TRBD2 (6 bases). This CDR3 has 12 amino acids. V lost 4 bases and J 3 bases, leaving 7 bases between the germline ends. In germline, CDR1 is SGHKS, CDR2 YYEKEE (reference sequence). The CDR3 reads CASSREKETQYF. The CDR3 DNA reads TGTGCCAGCAGCCGGGAGAAAGAGACCCAGTACTTC.

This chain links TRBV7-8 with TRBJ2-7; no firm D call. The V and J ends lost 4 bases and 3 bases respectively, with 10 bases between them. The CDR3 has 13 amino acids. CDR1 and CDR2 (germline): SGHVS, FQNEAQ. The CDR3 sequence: CASSSGPNYEQYF. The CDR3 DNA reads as TGTGCCAGCAGCTCCGGACCAAACTACGAGCAGTACTTC. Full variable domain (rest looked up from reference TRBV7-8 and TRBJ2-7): GAGVSQSPRYKVAKRGQDVALRCDPISGHVSLFWYQQALGQGPEFLTYFQNEAQLDKSGLPSDRFFAERPEGSVSTLKIQRTQQEDSAVYLCASSSGPNYEQYFGPGTRLTVT.

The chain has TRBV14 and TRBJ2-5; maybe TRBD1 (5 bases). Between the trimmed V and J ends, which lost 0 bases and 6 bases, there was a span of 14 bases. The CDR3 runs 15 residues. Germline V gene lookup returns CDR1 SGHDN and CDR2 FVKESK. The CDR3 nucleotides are TGTGCCAGCAGCCAAGATCTCGCAGGGTCCAAGACCCAGTACTTC. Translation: CASSQDLAGSKTQYF.

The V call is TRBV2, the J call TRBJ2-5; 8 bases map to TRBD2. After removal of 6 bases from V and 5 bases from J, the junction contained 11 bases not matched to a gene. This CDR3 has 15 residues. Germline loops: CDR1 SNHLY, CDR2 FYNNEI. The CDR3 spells CASRSQRERGETQYF. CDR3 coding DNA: TGTGCCAGCAGATCACAACGGGAGCGGGGGGAGACCCAGTACTTC.

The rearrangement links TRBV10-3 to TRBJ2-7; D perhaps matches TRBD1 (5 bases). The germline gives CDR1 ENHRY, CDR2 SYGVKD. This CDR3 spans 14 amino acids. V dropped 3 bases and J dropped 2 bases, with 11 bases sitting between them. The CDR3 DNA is TGTGCCATCAGTGAATTACAGGCCACCTACGAGCAGTACTTC. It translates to CAISELQATYEQYF.

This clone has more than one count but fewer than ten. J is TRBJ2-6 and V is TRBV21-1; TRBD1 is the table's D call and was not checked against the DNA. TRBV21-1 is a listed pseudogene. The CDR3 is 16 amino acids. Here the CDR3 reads CASSVPQGARANVLTF. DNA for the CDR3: TGTGCCAGCAGCGTTCCACAGGGAGCTAGGGCCAACGTCCTGACTTTC.

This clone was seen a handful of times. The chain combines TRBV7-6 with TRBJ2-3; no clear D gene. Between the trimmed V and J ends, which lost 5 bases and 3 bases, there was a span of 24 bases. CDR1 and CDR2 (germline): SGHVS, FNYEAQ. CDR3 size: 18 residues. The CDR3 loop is CASSQSIDTPTLTDTQYF. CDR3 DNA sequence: TGTGCCAGCAGCCAATCGATCGACACTCCTACACTTACAGATACGCAGTATTTT.

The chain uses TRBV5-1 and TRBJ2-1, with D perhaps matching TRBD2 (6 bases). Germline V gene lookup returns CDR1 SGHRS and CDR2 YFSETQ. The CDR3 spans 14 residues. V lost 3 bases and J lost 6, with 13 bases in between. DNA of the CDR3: TGCGCCAGCAGCTCGCGGGGCCCCTCCAATGAGCAGTTCTTC. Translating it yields CASSSRGPSNEQFF.

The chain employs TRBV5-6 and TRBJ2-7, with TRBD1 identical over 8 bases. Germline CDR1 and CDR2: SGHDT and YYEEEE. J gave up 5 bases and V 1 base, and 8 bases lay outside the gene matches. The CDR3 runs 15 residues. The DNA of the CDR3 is TGTGCCAGCAGCTTGTTAGGACAGGGTAGGAACGAGCAGTACTTC. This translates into CASSLLGQGRNEQYF.

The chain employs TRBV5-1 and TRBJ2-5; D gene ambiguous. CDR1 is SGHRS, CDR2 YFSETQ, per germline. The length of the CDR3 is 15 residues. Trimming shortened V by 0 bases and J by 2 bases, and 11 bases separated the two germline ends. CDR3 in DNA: TGCGCCAGCAGCTTGGGAGGCGAGAGACAAGAGACCCAGTACTTC. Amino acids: CASSLGGERQETQYF.

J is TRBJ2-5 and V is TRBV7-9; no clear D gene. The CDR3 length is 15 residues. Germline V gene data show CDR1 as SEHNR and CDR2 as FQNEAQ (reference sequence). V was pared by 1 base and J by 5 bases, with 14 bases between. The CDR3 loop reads CASSLGLKRRETQYF. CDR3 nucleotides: TGTGCCAGCAGCTTAGGTTTAAAACGGCGGGAGACCCAGTACTTC.

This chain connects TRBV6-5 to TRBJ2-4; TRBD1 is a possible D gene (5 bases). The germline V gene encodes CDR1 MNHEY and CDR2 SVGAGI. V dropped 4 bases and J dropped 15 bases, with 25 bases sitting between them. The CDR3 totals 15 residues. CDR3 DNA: TGTGCCAGCAGTTCCCGGACAAGCGCGTTTGAGATCGGGTACTTC. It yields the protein CASSSRTSAFEIGYF.

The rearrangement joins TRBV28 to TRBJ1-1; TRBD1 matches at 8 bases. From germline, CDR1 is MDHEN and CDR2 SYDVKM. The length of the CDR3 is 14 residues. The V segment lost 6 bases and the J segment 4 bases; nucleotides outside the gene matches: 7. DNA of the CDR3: TGTGCCAGCAGGTCGACAGGGGTTAGCACTGAAGCTTTCTTT. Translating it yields CASRSTGVSTEAFF. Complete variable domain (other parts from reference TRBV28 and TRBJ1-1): DVKVTQSSRYLVKRTGEKVFLECVQDMDHENMFWYRQDPGLGLRLIYFSYDVKMKEKGDIPEGYSVSREKKERFSLILESASTNQTSMYLCASRSTGVSTEAFFGQGTRLTVV.

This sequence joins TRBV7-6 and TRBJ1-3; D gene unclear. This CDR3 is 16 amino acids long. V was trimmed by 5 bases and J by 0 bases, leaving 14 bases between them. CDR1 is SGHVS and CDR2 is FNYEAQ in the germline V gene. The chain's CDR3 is CASSIRSSSSGNTIYF. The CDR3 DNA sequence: TGTGCCAGCAGCATACGGTCGTCGTCCTCTGGAAACACCATATATTTT.

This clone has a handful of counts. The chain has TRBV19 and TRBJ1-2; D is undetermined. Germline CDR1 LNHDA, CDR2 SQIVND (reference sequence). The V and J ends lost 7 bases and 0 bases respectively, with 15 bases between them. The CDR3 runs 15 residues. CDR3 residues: CASNAAASSNYGYTF. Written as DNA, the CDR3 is TGTGCCAGTAACGCGGCAGCTAGTTCTAACTATGGCTACACCTTC.

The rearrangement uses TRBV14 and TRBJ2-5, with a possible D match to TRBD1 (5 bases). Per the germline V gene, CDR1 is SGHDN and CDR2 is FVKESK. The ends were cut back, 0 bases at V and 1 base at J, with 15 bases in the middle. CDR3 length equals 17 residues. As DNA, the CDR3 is TGTGCCAGCAGCCAAGATGGCCCAGGGCATCGCCAAGAGACCCAGTACTTC. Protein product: CASSQDGPGHRQETQYF. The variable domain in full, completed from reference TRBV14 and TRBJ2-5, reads EAGVTQFPSHSVIEKGQTVTLRCDPISGHDNLYWYRRVMGKEIKFLLHFVKESKQDESGMPNNRFLAERTGGTYSTLKVQPAELEDSGVYFCASSQDGPGHRQETQYFGPGTRLLVL.

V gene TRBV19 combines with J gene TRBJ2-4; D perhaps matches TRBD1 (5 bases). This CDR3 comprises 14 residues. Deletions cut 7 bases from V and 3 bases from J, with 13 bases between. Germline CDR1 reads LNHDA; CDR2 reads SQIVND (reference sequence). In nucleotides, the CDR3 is TGTGCCAGTACGGCAGGGCCCTTCAAAAACATTCAGTACTTC. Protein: CASTAGPFKNIQYF.

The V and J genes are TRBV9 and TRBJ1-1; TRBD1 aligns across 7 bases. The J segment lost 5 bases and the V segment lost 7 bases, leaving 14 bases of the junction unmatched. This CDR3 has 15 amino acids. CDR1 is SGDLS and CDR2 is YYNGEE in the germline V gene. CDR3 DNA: TGTGCCAGCTCACCGTCGACAGGGTGGGGAACTGAAGCTTTCTTT. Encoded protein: CASSPSTGWGTEAFF.

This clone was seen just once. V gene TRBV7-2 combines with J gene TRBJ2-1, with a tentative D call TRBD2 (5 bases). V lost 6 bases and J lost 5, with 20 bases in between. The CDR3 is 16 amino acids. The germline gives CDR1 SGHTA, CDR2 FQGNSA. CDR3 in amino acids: CASRRPGRSGDNEQFF. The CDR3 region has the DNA TGTGCCAGCAGGCGGCCGGGGAGAAGTGGCGACAATGAGCAGTTCTTC.

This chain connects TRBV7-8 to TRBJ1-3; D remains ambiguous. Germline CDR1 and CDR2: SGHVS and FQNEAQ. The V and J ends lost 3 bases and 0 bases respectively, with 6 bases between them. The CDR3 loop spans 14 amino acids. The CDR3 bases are TGTGCCAGCAGCTTTGGGCCCTCTGGAAACACCATATATTTT. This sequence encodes CASSFGPSGNTIYF. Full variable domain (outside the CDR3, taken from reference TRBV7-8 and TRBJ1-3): GAGVSQSPRYKVAKRGQDVALRCDPISGHVSLFWYQQALGQGPEFLTYFQNEAQLDKSGLPSDRFFAERPEGSVSTLKIQRTQQEDSAVYLCASSFGPSGNTIYFGEGSWLTVV.

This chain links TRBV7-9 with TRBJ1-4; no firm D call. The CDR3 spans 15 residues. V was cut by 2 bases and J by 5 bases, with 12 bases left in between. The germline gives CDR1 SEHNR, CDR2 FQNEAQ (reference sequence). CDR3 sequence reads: CASSLKRSTNEKLFF. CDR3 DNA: TGTGCCAGCAGCTTAAAACGGTCCACCAATGAAAAACTGTTTTTT.

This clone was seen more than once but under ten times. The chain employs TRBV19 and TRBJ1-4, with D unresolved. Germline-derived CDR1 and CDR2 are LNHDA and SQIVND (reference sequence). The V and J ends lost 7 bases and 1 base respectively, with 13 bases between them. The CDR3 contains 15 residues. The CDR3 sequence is CASTGARLTNEKLFF. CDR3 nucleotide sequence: TGTGCCAGTACAGGTGCCCGCTTAACTAATGAAAAACTGTTTTTT.

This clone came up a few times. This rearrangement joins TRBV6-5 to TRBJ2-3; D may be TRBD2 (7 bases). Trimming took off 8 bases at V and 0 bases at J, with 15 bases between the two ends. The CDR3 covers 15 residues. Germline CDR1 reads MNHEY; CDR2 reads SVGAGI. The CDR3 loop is CASWAGAKSTDTQYF. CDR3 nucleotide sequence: TGTGCCAGCTGGGCGGGGGCTAAGAGCACAGATACGCAGTATTTT.

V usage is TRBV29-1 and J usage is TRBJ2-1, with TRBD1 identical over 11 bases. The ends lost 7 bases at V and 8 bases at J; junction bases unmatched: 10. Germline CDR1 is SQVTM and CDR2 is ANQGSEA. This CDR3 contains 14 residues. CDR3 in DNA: TGCAGCGCCACGAGAGGGACAGGGGGGCATGAGCAGTTCTTC. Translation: CSATRGTGGHEQFF.

DNA of the CDR3: TGTGCCAGCAGCTCCTCCGGGACAGGGATGGAGACCCAGTACTTC. Protein: CASSSSGTGMETQYF. The chain carries TRBV7-2 and TRBJ2-5; 9 positions agree with TRBD1. The CDR3 runs to 15 residues. The germline V gene encodes CDR1 SGHTA and CDR2 FQGNSA. V was clipped by 4 bases and J by 5 bases; unmatched bases: 8. Drawing the rest from reference TRBV7-2 and TRBJ2-5, the complete variable domain is GAGVSQSPSNKVTEKGKDVELRCDPISGHTALYWYRQSLGQGLEFLIYFQGNSAPDKSGLPSDRFSAERTGGSVSTLTIQRTQQEDSAVYLCASSSSGTGMETQYFGPGTRLLVL.

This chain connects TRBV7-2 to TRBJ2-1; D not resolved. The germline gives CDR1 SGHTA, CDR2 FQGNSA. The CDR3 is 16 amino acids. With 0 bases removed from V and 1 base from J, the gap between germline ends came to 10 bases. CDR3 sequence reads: CASSLAGLGSYNEQFF. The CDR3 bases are TGTGCCAGCAGCTTAGCCGGGTTAGGTTCCTACAATGAGCAGTTCTTC.

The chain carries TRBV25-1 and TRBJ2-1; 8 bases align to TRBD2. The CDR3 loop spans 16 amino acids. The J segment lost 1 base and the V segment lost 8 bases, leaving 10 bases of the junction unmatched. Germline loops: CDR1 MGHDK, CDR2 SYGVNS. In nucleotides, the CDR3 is TGTGCCAGCGGCCCTAGCGGGCCTAAGTCCTACAATGAGCAGTTCTTC. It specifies CASGPSGPKSYNEQFF. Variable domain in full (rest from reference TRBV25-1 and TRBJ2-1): EADIYQTPRYLVIGTGKKITLECSQTMGHDKMYWYQQDPGMELHLIHYSYGVNSTEKGDLSSESTVSRIRTEHFPLTLESARPSHTSQYLCASGPSGPKSYNEQFFGPGTRLTVL.

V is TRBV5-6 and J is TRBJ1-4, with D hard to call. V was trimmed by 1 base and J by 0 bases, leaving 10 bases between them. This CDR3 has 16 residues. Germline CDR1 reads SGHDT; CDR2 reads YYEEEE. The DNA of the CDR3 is TGTGCCAGCAGCTTGTTAGGCACCGCAACTAATGAAAAACTGTTTTTT. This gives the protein CASSLLGTATNEKLFF.